Presented here are 28 T cell receptor beta chains from one specimen sequenced in a study of cytomegalovirus exposure and HLA in healthy donors. The study ran its PCR with 60 Vbeta and 13 Jbeta primers. Only in-frame clones appear in the TCRdb table, and some are missing; sequencing was by immunoSEQ multiplex PCR. The sample lists 220,000 or so clones; more than 60% were seen once. Sequenced material: PBMCs. The receptors here all came from a woman between 25 and 40 years old in good health and CMV-seronegative.

The chain employs TRBV7-9 and TRBJ2-3; D gene uncertain. Germline V gene lookup returns CDR1 SEHNR and CDR2 FQNEAQ (reference sequence). CDR3 length equals 13 residues. Deletions cut 2 bases from V and 0 bases from J, with 3 bases between. CDR3 DNA: TGTGCCAGCAGCTTAATAAGCACAGATACGCAGTATTTT. Translated: CASSLISTDTQYF.

This clone was detected a few times. The chain recombines TRBV7-9 with TRBJ1-2; 9 bases agree with TRBD1. J was trimmed by 6 bases and V by 5 bases; bases with no gene match: 10. The germline gives CDR1 SEHNR, CDR2 FQNEAQ (reference sequence). The CDR3 length is 15 residues. CDR3 region: CASSPRQGGVDGYTF. The CDR3 coding sequence is TGTGCCAGCAGCCCCCGACAGGGGGGTGTGGATGGCTACACCTTC.

This clone was recorded only once. The chain carries TRBV6-7 and TRBJ1-2; D is uncertain. TRBV6-7 is annotated as an ORF whose role is uncertain. Between the trimmed V and J ends, which lost 0 bases and 8 bases, there was a span of 16 bases. This CDR3 has 15 amino acids. CDR3 sequence: CASSYSTRDGGGYTF. CDR3 DNA sequence: TGTGCCAGCAGTTACTCAACAAGGGATGGCGGGGGCTACACCTTC.

This clone was observed a few times. J is TRBJ1-2 and V is TRBV19; a possible D gene is TRBD1 (6 bases). V lost 2 bases and J lost 3, with 13 bases in between. From germline, CDR1 is LNHDA and CDR2 SQIVND (reference sequence). The CDR3 covers 15 residues. CDR3 amino acids: CASSIFQGRDYGYTF. The CDR3 DNA reads as TGTGCCAGTAGTATATTTCAGGGGCGAGACTATGGCTACACCTTC.

The rearrangement joins TRBV30 to TRBJ2-2, with TRBD2 identical over 10 bases. The V and J ends lost 6 bases and 2 bases, in that order; junction bases with no gene match: 12. Germline V gene sequence: CDR1 GTSNPN, CDR2 SVGIG (reference sequence). The length of the CDR3 is 17 residues. Here the CDR3 reads CACPRRASGRNTGELFF. The CDR3, as DNA: TGTGCCTGCCCCCGGCGGGCTAGCGGGAGAAACACCGGGGAGCTGTTTTTT.

The chain links TRBV2 to TRBJ1-1, with D possibly TRBD1 on 6 matching bases. The V and J ends lost 7 bases and 5 bases respectively, with 17 bases between them. This CDR3 has 14 residues. Germline CDR1 reads SNHLY; CDR2 reads FYNNEI. DNA of the CDR3: TGTGCCAGCATTTCAGGGGAGAGTGGGACTGAAGCTTTCTTT. Translating gives CASISGESGTEAFF.

In this sample, this clone turned up a few times. This chain joins TRBV9 and TRBJ2-4; tentative D call: TRBD1 (6 bases). Germline V lookup: CDR1 SGDLS, CDR2 YYNGEE. Trimming cost V 4 bases and J 0 bases, with 17 bases left between them. This CDR3 spans 17 amino acids. In nucleotides, the CDR3 is TGTGCCAGCAGCCAGGACAGCACTCATCTAGCCAAAAACATTCAGTACTTC. It encodes CASSQDSTHLAKNIQYF.

V is TRBV9 and J is TRBJ2-1; 10 bases are a match to TRBD2. The CDR3 spans 16 residues. Trimming took 4 bases from V and 2 from J; bases not matched to a gene: 6. Looked up from germline, CDR1 is SGDLS and CDR2 is YYNGEE. DNA of the CDR3: TGTGCCAGCAGCTCCCCCGGGACTAGCGCCTACAATGAGCAGTTCTTC. Translating it yields CASSSPGTSAYNEQFF.

The gene calls are TRBV12-5 and TRBJ1-6; possibly TRBD1 for D (5 bases). The germline V gene encodes CDR1 LGHNT and CDR2 FRNRAP. The length of the CDR3 is 16 residues. V was pared by 4 bases and J by 10 bases, with 20 bases between. Here the CDR3 reads CASGSPGAIGGSPLHF. DNA for the CDR3: TGTGCTAGTGGTTCACCCGGGGCCATTGGGGGGTCACCCCTCCACTTT.

J is TRBJ1-1 and V is TRBV12-5, with D possibly TRBD1 on 5 matching bases. CDR3 length equals 15 residues. Between the trimmed V and J ends, which lost 1 base and 0 bases, there was a span of 9 bases. CDR1 is LGHNT, CDR2 FRNRAP, per germline. CDR3 DNA: TGTGCTAGTGGTTTGGGCAGGGCCATGAACACTGAAGCTTTCTTT. This codes for CASGLGRAMNTEAFF.

The J gene is TRBJ2-5, the V gene TRBV7-6; 9 bases are a match to TRBD1. CDR3 length equals 13 residues. Germline CDR1 is SGHVS and CDR2 is FNYEAQ. Trimming cost V 5 bases and J 6 bases; bases outside gene matches: 4. CDR3 in DNA: TGTGCCAGCAGCGCGGGACAGGGAAAGACCCAGTACTTC. Its protein is CASSAGQGKTQYF.

The gene calls are TRBV4-2 and TRBJ2-7; 8 bases align to TRBD2. Germline-derived CDR1 and CDR2 are LGHNA and YNFKEQ. The ends lost 0 bases at V and 4 bases at J; junction bases unmatched: 5. This CDR3 has 15 residues. The CDR3 here is CASSQDSSGRYEQYF. DNA of the CDR3: TGTGCCAGCAGCCAAGATTCCAGCGGGAGATACGAGCAGTACTTC.

This clone showed up just a few times. This chain joins TRBV6-5 and TRBJ2-2; tentatively, D is TRBD1 (5 bases). Germline lookup yields CDR1 MNHEY and CDR2 SVGAGI. The CDR3 spans 14 residues. Trimming shortened V by 5 bases and J by 2 bases, and 9 bases separated the two germline ends. The CDR3 sequence: CASSTDTNTGELFF. The CDR3 nucleotides read TGTGCCAGCAGTACGGACACTAACACCGGGGAGCTGTTTTTT.

The V and J genes are TRBV6-1 and TRBJ1-5; 7 bases agree with TRBD1. The CDR3 has 13 amino acids. Germline lookup yields CDR1 MNHNS and CDR2 SASEGT. Unmatched junction bases numbered 3, after V lost 6 bases and J lost 4 bases. CDR3 DNA sequence: TGTGCCAGCAGCGAGACAGGGAATCAGCCCCAGCATTTT. Amino acids: CASSETGNQPQHF.

The table lists this clone with a count of one. J is TRBJ1-1 and V is TRBV5-1; 10 nucleotides line up with TRBD1. Unmatched junction bases numbered 10, after V lost 4 bases and J lost 4 bases. From germline, CDR1 is SGHRS and CDR2 YFSETQ. This CDR3 is 16 amino acids long. Written as DNA, the CDR3 is TGCGCCAGCAGCCCTCCCGGGACAGGGGTTGGCACTGAAGCTTTCTTT. It is translated as CASSPPGTGVGTEAFF.

About this clone itself: This sample includes further DNA sequences coding for the same CDR3. The genes are TRBV7-9 and TRBJ2-3; 9 nucleotides line up with TRBD2. V lost 3 bases to trimming and J lost 1 base; unmatched junction nucleotides: 2. Germline V gene lookup returns CDR1 SEHNR and CDR2 FQNEAQ (reference sequence). CDR3 length: 15 residues. CDR3 loop: CASSLTSGRTDTQYF. CDR3 nucleotide sequence: TGTGCCAGCAGCTTGACTAGCGGTCGCACAGATACGCAGTATTTT.

The rearrangement links TRBV9 to TRBJ2-1, with a weak D call TRBD2 (5 bases). The germline V gene has CDR1 SGDLS and CDR2 YYNGEE. This CDR3 comprises 15 residues. V dropped 0 bases and J dropped 3 bases, with 10 bases sitting between them. In DNA form, the CDR3 reads TGTGCCAGCAGCGTAGCCGGGGAGTACTACAATGAGCAGTTCTTC. This encodes CASSVAGEYYNEQFF.

This clone was seen a few times. V gene TRBV6-5 combines with J gene TRBJ1-2; 7 positions agree with TRBD1. The V and J ends lost 7 bases and 1 base, in that order; junction bases with no gene match: 9. CDR1 is MNHEY, CDR2 SVGAGI, per germline. The CDR3 consists of 15 residues. The CDR3 DNA is TGTGCCAGCACGGGGACAGAAACATTTAACTATGGCTACACCTTC. It is translated as CASTGTETFNYGYTF.

Concerning this clone itself: One junction end does not reproduce the germline sequence, and a read error may be involved. V usage is TRBV5-1 and J usage is TRBJ1-1; D is possibly TRBD1 (6 bases). The germline V gene has CDR1 SGHRS and CDR2 YFSETQ. There are 17 residues in the CDR3. In DNA form, the CDR3 reads TGCGACAGCAGCTGGGGACATTATGGGGGGGCGAACACTGAAGCTTTCTTT. Protein: CDSSWGHYGGANTEAFF.

This clone was detected only once. The chain employs TRBV7-9 and TRBJ2-1, with a weak D call TRBD2 (6 bases). The CDR3 has 14 amino acids. Deletions cut 1 base from V and 8 bases from J, with 12 bases between. Per germline, CDR1 SEHNR and CDR2 FQNEAQ (reference sequence). For the CDR3, the DNA is TGTGCCAGCAGCTTAGGGGGGAGGTCCGATGAGCAGTTCTTC. This translates into CASSLGGRSDEQFF.

This clone came up once. The rearrangement uses TRBV10-3 and TRBJ1-4, with 7 bases matching TRBD1. V dropped 0 bases and J dropped 4; count of bases not matched to a gene: 2. This CDR3 region has 15 residues. Germline-derived CDR1 and CDR2 are ENHRY and SYGVKD. As DNA, the CDR3 is TGTGCCATCAGTGAGTCGGCAGGGGGTAATGAAAAACTGTTTTTT. Translation: CAISESAGGNEKLFF.

The V and J genes are TRBV6-1 and TRBJ1-2; tentative D call: TRBD1 (6 bases). Trimming took off 7 bases at V and 5 bases at J, with 17 bases between the two ends. Germline loops: CDR1 MNHNS, CDR2 SASEGT. The CDR3 runs to 14 residues. CDR3 nucleotides: TGTGCCAGCATCGAAGGGGGGGTTGGTTATGGCTACACCTTC. Amino acids: CASIEGGVGYGYTF.

The chain combines TRBV6-1 with TRBJ2-7, with 8 bases identical to TRBD1. The CDR3 has 14 amino acids. The V segment lost 6 bases and the J segment 0 bases; nucleotides outside the gene matches: 4. Germline V gene lookup returns CDR1 MNHNS and CDR2 SASEGT. The DNA of the CDR3 is TGTGCCAGCAGCTGGGACAGGAGCTCCTACGAGCAGTACTTC. As protein: CASSWDRSSYEQYF.

This clone was counted a few times. The chain employs TRBV9 and TRBJ1-1, with TRBD1 identical over 11 bases. J was trimmed by 6 bases and V by 4 bases; bases with no gene match: 8. The CDR3 is 15 amino acids. The germline gives CDR1 SGDLS, CDR2 YYNGEE. As DNA, the CDR3 is TGTGCCAGCAGCCCCCAGGGGGGACAGGGGGCTGAAGCTTTCTTT. Its protein is CASSPQGGQGAEAFF.

The genes are TRBV9 and TRBJ2-5; perhaps TRBD1 as D (6 bases). The J call may be incorrect, as the DNA end agrees better with TRBJ2-7. This CDR3 comprises 14 residues. Germline loops: CDR1 SGDLS, CDR2 YYNGEE. CDR3 loop: CASSVGQDPYEQYF. The DNA of the CDR3 is TGTGCCAGCAGCGTAGGACAGGACCCCTACGAGCAGTACTTC.

V gene TRBV11-3 combines with J gene TRBJ2-1; D may be TRBD2 (6 bases). Germline loops: CDR1 SGHNT, CDR2 YENEEA. The germline V and J ends were trimmed by 5 bases and 7 bases, with 18 bases remaining between them. This CDR3 is 15 amino acids long. Written as DNA, the CDR3 is TGTGCCAGCAGCCCGCGAACTCTAGCGCAGAATGAGCAGTTCTTC. Translated: CASSPRTLAQNEQFF.

The V gene is TRBV30, the J gene TRBJ2-1; 15 bases are a match to TRBD2. Per germline, CDR1 GTSNPN and CDR2 SVGIG (reference sequence). This CDR3 comprises 13 residues. This CDR3 is CALGLAGGLEQFF. CDR3 bases: TGTGCTTTGGGACTAGCGGGGGGTTTAGAGCAGTTCTTC.

The chain has TRBV27 and TRBJ2-7, with 8 bases aligning to TRBD1. Germline V lookup: CDR1 MNHEY, CDR2 SMNVEV (reference sequence). V was pared by 5 bases and J by 0 bases, with 6 bases of the junction left unmatched. CDR3 length equals 15 residues. CDR3 nucleotide sequence: TGTGCCAGCAGTCCTCGACAGGGGCCCTCCTACGAGCAGTACTTC. This translates into CASSPRQGPSYEQYF.